The clone carrying this T cell receptor beta chain was counted many times. Antigen unknown. The TCRbeta library incorporated unique molecular identifiers. Each CDR3 protein gets one entry after TCRdb re-called the PCR reads with MiXCR. This sample yields approximately 110,000 distinct CDR3 sequences, of which under 30% are seen a single time; 8% to 11% belongs to the top ten. The data were obtained in a study of T-cell reconstitution after alpha-beta-depleted transplantation in children. Study-level results: Most T-cell counts and diversity one year after the transplant came from T cells that were newly produced.

Germline-derived CDR1 and CDR2 are SGHKS and YYEKEE (reference sequence). The CDR3 consists of 14 residues. The ends were cut back, 2 bases at V and 1 base at J, with 10 bases in the middle. The source was PBMCs, mostly from graft donor cells, collected 180 days after TCRalphabeta/CD19-depleted stem cell transplant. This rearrangement joins TRBV5-5 to TRBJ2-7; D is possibly TRBD2 (5 bases). The clonotype comes from a male patient aged 2-9 years who had a stem cell transplant for chronic granulomatous disease, so the T cells may come from the graft donor. The CDR3 spells CASSFSDTSYEQYF. For the CDR3, the DNA is TGTGCCAGCAGCTTTAGCGACACTTCCTACGAGCAGTACTTC.